This T cell receptor (beta chain) was observed in a study of blood T cell repertoires in COVID-19. Study overall: Some COVID-19 samples were acute and others convalescent; all came from the United States, Italy and Spain. From T cells, B-cell-depleted T cells, or PBMCs came the material, which was cDNA or gDNA.

Authors' methods: Reference gene primers were amplified, and this amplification served to estimate nucleated cell counts. Profiled with immunoSEQ multiplex PCR; TCRdb holds only in-frame clones, not every one. Clone size and the V and J calls come from that table; the DNA yielded D and trimming. The sample contains over 250,000 clones, 85% of which appear only once. The length of the CDR3 is 13 residues. The V end lost 2 bases, the J end lost 7 bases, and 11 bases lay between the germline ends. Germline assignment: CDR1 SNHLY and CDR2 FYNNEI. The TCR sequence derives from a human donor in a cohort sampled during active COVID-19. Input material: peripheral blood. The chain has TRBV2 and TRBJ2-5; D possibly corresponds to TRBD1 (5 bases). The CDR3 bases are TGTGCCAGCAGTGAACCCCCAGGGTGGACCCAGTACTTC. The encoded protein is CASSEPPGWTQYF.